This T cell receptor beta chain was captured in a study of OX40 agonist ivuxolimab in advanced cancers. Germline trimming cut 5 bases from V and 7 bases from J; bases unmatched to any gene: 10. CDR3 length: 15 amino acids. CDR1 is LNHDA, CDR2 SQIVND, per germline (reference sequence). Profiled with immunoSEQ multiplex PCR; TCRdb holds only in-frame clones, not every one. The data contain 45,000 to 60,000 clones, roughly 90% of them singletons. As concerns this clone: Its antigen is unknown.

Study-wide findings and caveats: Also present in some nonresponders was a low level of normalized T-cell clonal expansion.

This receptor was taken from an adult with an advanced solid tumor such as melanoma, head and neck, liver or kidney cancer. The source was CD4+ or CD8+ T cells sorted from blood, collected in a trial of the OX40 agonist ivuxolimab. This rearrangement joins TRBV19 to TRBJ2-1, with 8 bases matching TRBD2. In DNA form, the CDR3 reads TGTGCCAGTAGTTCGCGGGAGGTTAATGTTAATGAGCAGTTCTTC. This translates into CASSSREVNVNEQFF. The entire variable domain, with the rest obtained from reference TRBV19 and TRBJ2-1, is as follows: DGGITQSPKYLFRKEGQNVTLSCEQNLNHDAMYWYRQDPGQGLRLIYYSQIVNDFQKGDIAEGYSVSREKKESFPLTVTSAQKNPTAFYLCASSSREVNVNEQFFGPGTRLTVL.